The subject of this entry is one T cell receptor (beta chain). These data originate in a study of blood T cell repertoires in COVID-19. Generated by immunoSEQ multiplex PCR, the TCRdb table keeps only in-frame clones and is missing some. The sample gives under 50,000 clones, roughly nine tenths of which show up once; around a fifth is in the top ten. This TCR was recovered from a man in his 70s with active COVID-19. Sequenced sample: peripheral blood.

Here the CDR3 reads CASSPRLGLQETQYF. In nucleotides, the CDR3 is TGTGCCAGCAGCCCTCGGCTGGGGCTCCAAGAGACCCAGTACTTC. This chain connects TRBV7-9 to TRBJ2-5; TRBD1 might be the D (5 bases). Trimming removed 5 bases from V and 1 base from J, with 14 bases in between. The CDR3 loop spans 15 amino acids. Germline V lookup: CDR1 SEHNR, CDR2 FQNEAQ (reference sequence).